Listed below are T cell receptor beta chains from one sample, sequenced in a study of identical twins. From the 5' RACE reads, TCRdb called clonotypes with MiXCR, one entry per CDR3 protein. The sample lists 1.5 million or so distinct CDR3 sequences; around 33% were seen once. The sequencing sample was made of cord blood. Every receptor here comes from a newborn girl in good health. The CDR3 runs from the conserved cysteine through the conserved F or W. A D gene is named only where the DNA matches it firmly. Size tells how often a clone was seen (once, few, many) or the class of an expanded clone, and some rows leave it out.

abundance: -
v_gene: TRBV20-1
j_gene: TRBJ2-4
len: 16
d_gene: -
CDR3aa: CSARALARGSKNIQYF
CDR3nt: TGCAGTGCTAGAGCCCTAGCGCGGGGATCCAAAAACATTCAGTACTTC

abundance: -
v_gene: TRBV20-1
j_gene: TRBJ2-5
len: 15
d_gene: -
CDR3aa: CSAREAGLGQETQYF
CDR3nt: TGCAGTGCTAGAGAGGCAGGGTTGGGACAAGAGACCCAGTACTTC

abundance: -
v_gene: TRBV2
j_gene: TRBJ1-1
len: 14
d_gene: -
CDR3aa: CASSGVVVNTEAFF
CDR3nt: TGTGCCAGCAGTGGCGTGGTAGTTAACACTGAAGCTTTCTTT

abundance: few
v_gene: TRBV7-2
j_gene: TRBJ2-7
len: 16
d_gene: TRBD2
CDR3aa: CASSLVPAGGSYEQYF
CDR3nt: TGTGCCAGCAGCTTAGTTCCAGCGGGGGGGTCCTACGAGCAGTACTTC

abundance: -
v_gene: TRBV28
j_gene: TRBJ2-1
len: 15
d_gene: -
CDR3aa: CASSTVWSSYNEHFF
CDR3nt: TGTGCCAGCAGCACGGTGTGGAGCTCCTACAATGAGCATTTCTTC

abundance: -
v_gene: TRBV28
j_gene: TRBJ2-6
len: 18
d_gene: -
CDR3aa: CASSLWAGSSSGANVLTF
CDR3nt: TGTGCCAGCAGTTTATGGGCAGGATCAAGCTCTGGGGCCAACGTCCTGACTTTC

abundance: few
v_gene: TRBV12-3/TRBV12-4
j_gene: TRBJ1-1
len: 12
d_gene: -
CDR3aa: CASSWGGGGAFF
CDR3nt: TGTGCCAGCAGTTGGGGGGGCGGCGGAGCTTTCTTT

abundance: once
v_gene: TRBV6-1
j_gene: TRBJ1-3
len: 14
d_gene: TRBD1
CDR3aa: CASSTGGTGNTIYF
CDR3nt: TGTGCCAGCAGCACAGGGGGCACTGGAAACACCATATATTTT

abundance: few
v_gene: TRBV7-6
j_gene: TRBJ2-3
len: 15
d_gene: TRBD1
CDR3aa: CASSLTGQATDTQYF
CDR3nt: TGTGCCAGCAGCTTAACCGGACAGGCCACAGATACGCAGTATTTT

abundance: -
v_gene: TRBV11-1
j_gene: TRBJ2-4
len: 15
d_gene: TRBD1
CDR3aa: CASSFYPGTGNIQYF
CDR3nt: TGTGCCAGCAGCTTTTATCCCGGGACAGGGAACATTCAGTACTTC

abundance: -
v_gene: TRBV25-1
j_gene: TRBJ2-1
len: 11
d_gene: -
CDR3aa: CASSVQFEQFF
CDR3nt: TGTGCCAGCAGTGTCCAATTTGAGCAGTTCTTC

abundance: few
v_gene: TRBV24-1
j_gene: TRBJ2-3
len: 13
d_gene: TRBD1
CDR3aa: CATVDRGSDTQYF
CDR3nt: TGTGCCACCGTTGACAGGGGCTCAGATACGCAGTATTTT

abundance: many
v_gene: TRBV27
j_gene: TRBJ1-2
len: 13
d_gene: -
CDR3aa: CASSFRANYGYTF
CDR3nt: TGTGCCAGCAGTTTCAGGGCTAACTATGGCTACACCTTC

abundance: -
v_gene: TRBV9
j_gene: TRBJ1-2
len: 16
d_gene: -
CDR3aa: CASSTGTDQANYGYTF
CDR3nt: TGTGCCAGCAGCACAGGGACGGACCAAGCTAACTATGGCTACACCTTC

abundance: few
v_gene: TRBV10-3
j_gene: TRBJ1-6
len: 16
d_gene: TRBD1
CDR3aa: CAISEGGQGYNSPLHF
CDR3nt: TGTGCCATCAGTGAGGGGGGACAGGGATATAATTCACCCCTCCACTTT